This T cell receptor beta chain was documented in a study of blood T cell repertoires in COVID-19. Study-wide context: Acute and convalescent COVID-19 samples came from the United States, Italy and Spain.

The germline V gene has CDR1 MNHEY and CDR2 SMNVEV (reference sequence). The CDR3 is 15 amino acids. The ends were cut back, 5 bases at V and 4 bases at J, with 17 bases in the middle. Per the authors' pipeline: The assay estimated nucleated cells by amplifying reference gene primers. Using immunoSEQ multiplex PCR, the repertoire was profiled, and TCRdb retains in-frame clones only, with some absent. Clonal size and the V and J genes are those of that table, whereas D and trimming came from the DNA. This sample carries 150,000 to 200,000 clones, approximately 80% of them seen once, and the ten largest clones take over 10%.

Sequenced sample: PBMCs or T cells enriched from blood (not recorded which). V and J are TRBV27 and TRBJ1-2; a weak D match, TRBD1 (5 bases). The receptor was derived from a woman aged 55-70 years who had recovered from COVID-19. CDR3 amino acids: CASSLSGTPPYGYTF. The DNA for the CDR3 is TGTGCCAGCAGTCTCTCGGGGACTCCCCCCTATGGCTACACCTTC.